This T cell receptor (beta chain) is drawn from a study of early T cells in non-severe SARS-CoV-2 infection (dated by TCRdb to the early 2020s). Study-level background: Because TCR sequencing relied on bulk RNA taken from unsorted whole blood, pairing of alpha and beta chains was not possible.

Taken from cysteine to phenylalanine, the CDR3 has 16 residues. Of the read, only the CDR3 DNA is kept; its 48 bases are in frame from base 1. The germline V gene (reference sequence) yields MNHEY for CDR1 and SMNVEV for CDR2. The junction shows trimming of 5 bases on V and 9 bases on J, plus 23 bases between the germline ends. This clonotype came up many times. Its antigen remains unidentified. Per-base qualities were not stored, and no clone one base away is much larger. The library was prepared using 5' RACE. The run used a NextSeq 500. To correct for sequencing error and PCR bias, the TCR library protocol tagged individual cDNA molecules with unique molecular identifiers. Both TCR alpha and beta chains were sequenced, and tight co-correlation was observed between alpha and beta sequence abundances in each sample. Concerning the study's data processing: Decombinator V4 was used to annotate the V gene, J gene and CDR3 of the TCR sequences. TCRs were defined as expanded if a significant change between any two time points was detected under a Poisson model with p below 0.0001. Abundances of TCRs were expressed as counts per million after normalisation to the total number of TCRs sequenced in each sample. MAIT TCRs were defined by TRAV1-2 paired with TRAJ12, TRAJ20 or TRAJ33, and iNKT TCRs by TRAV10 paired with TRAJ18. VDJdb, accessed 1 November 2021, was searched for CMV, EBV and SARS-CoV-2 annotated TCRs, with TCRs annotated for multiple antigens excluded. TCRdb reworked the public reads: Q25 trimming with fastp, MiXCR clone assembly, productive beta chains retained. Records with the same CDR3 protein are collapsed into one entry carrying the most frequent genes and DNA. What appears here as the V and J calls and clone size reflects TCRdb's work, not the paper's. In all, the sample holds tens of thousands of distinct CDR3 sequences, and under 6% of those were seen once. The ten top clones hold more than 4.5% of the sample.

The study was a case-control design nested within a healthcare worker cohort in London, UK, with weekly nasopharyngeal swab PCR tests and blood sampling. Healthcare workers were recruited during the week of the UK lockdown, between 23 and 31 March 2020, and followed weekly for up to roughly 15 weeks. Results the study describes overall, beyond this receptor: Matching against VDJdb was skewed toward anti-spike CD8 responses, likely underestimated virus-specific expansions, and missed private and CD4 specificities.

This TCR derives from an adult who was a healthcare worker with PCR-confirmed SARS-CoV-2 infection or an uninfected control (not recorded which). The sample taken for sequencing was whole blood. Recombination linked TRBV27 to TRBJ1-3; the D gene is perhaps TRBD1, on 6 matching bases. The sequence in DNA is TGTGCCAGCAGTCGCTGGGGGGCTACGGCCGCCGGCACCATATATTTT. Its coded protein is CASSRWGATAAGTIYF.